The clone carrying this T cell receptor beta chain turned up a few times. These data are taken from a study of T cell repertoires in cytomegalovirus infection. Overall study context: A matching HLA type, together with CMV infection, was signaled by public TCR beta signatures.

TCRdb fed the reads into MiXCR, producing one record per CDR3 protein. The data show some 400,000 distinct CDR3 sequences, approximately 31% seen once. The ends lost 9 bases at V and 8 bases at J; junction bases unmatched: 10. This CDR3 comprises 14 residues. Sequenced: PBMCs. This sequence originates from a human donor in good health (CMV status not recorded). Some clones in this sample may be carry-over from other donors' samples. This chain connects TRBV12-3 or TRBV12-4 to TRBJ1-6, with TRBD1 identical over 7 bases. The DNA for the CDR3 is TGTGCCAGTGAGAAGACAGGGATTGATTCACCCCTCCACTTT. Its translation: CASEKTGIDSPLHF.